The rows below give T cell receptor beta chains drawn from one sample of a study of cytomegalovirus exposure and HLA in healthy donors. Assay: immunoSEQ multiplex PCR; the TCRdb copy retains only in-frame clones and omits some. Among approximately 160,000 clones, roughly 78% were seen once, and the ten largest hold roughly 13%. Sequenced material: PBMCs. All receptors come from a woman between 45 and 60 years old in good health and CMV-seropositive. The CDR3 runs from the conserved cysteine through the conserved F or W.

TRBV10-2	TRBJ1-1	CASSERGGTEEAFF
TRBV20-1	TRBJ1-2	CSGQANYGYTF
TRBV6-6	TRBJ2-7	CASLSDTPYEQYF
TRBV6-1	NA	CASITLLGPGEQYF
TRBV5-1	TRBJ2-3	CASSHGLDTSTDTQYF
TRBV10-1	TRBJ2-5	CASSEKLAGGRETQYF
TRBV5-4	TRBJ2-1	CASSFGGGINEQFF
TRBV2	TRBJ2-7	CASSEETGGFEQYF
TRBV5-5	TRBJ2-5	CASSSDRARETQYF
TRBV7-6	TRBJ2-3	CASSLDDRGQQYF
TRBV27	TRBJ1-5	CASSLSGLGQPQHF
TRBV19	TRBJ1-5	CASSFQGAKQPQHF
TRBV5-6	TRBJ2-7	CASSGIGTPTYEQYF
TRBV27	TRBJ2-7	CASSRGTAYEQYF
TRBV5-4	TRBJ2-1	CASSSSAGGQINEQFF